The present T cell receptor (beta chain) was sequenced within a study of blood T cell repertoires in COVID-19. Study in general: Donors in the United States, Italy and Spain gave samples during acute or convalescent COVID-19. T cells, B-cell-depleted T cells, or PBMCs provided the cDNA or gDNA that served as material.

This CDR3 has 17 amino acids. Trimming stripped 2 bases from V and 2 bases from J, with 18 bases between. Germline values: CDR1 LNHNV, CDR2 YYDKDF (reference sequence). Sequenced by immunoSEQ multiplex PCR; TCRdb stores in-frame clones only, minus some. This sample yields 350,000 or so clones, of which 90% are seen a single time; approximately 6.2% belongs to the top ten. The clonotype comes from a man aged 18 to 29 with active or convalescent COVID-19. Sequenced input: peripheral blood. The chain links TRBV15 to TRBJ1-2; D gene ambiguous. The CDR3 DNA follows: TGTGCCACCAGCAGATTGCCGACCGGGTGGGTGAACTATGGCTACACCTTC. This gives the protein CATSRLPTGWVNYGYTF.